This passage covers 13 T cell receptor beta chains from one sample sequenced in a study of T-cell reconstitution after alpha-beta-depleted transplantation in children. Molecular barcoding with unique molecular identifiers was used for the TCRbeta library. Using its own MiXCR run on the PCR reads, TCRdb lists one record per CDR3 protein. The table includes 300,000 to 400,000 distinct CDR3 sequences, roughly 13% detected once. The specimen was PBMCs, collected from the stem cell graft. The receptor source for this set is a human donor who donated a stem cell graft to a child with Fanconi anemia.

This clonotype was seen a few times. The chain has TRBV14 and TRBJ1-1, with D uncertain. The CDR3 has 15 amino acids. Germline V gene sequence: CDR1 SGHDN, CDR2 FVKESK. The V gene lost 7 bases and the J gene lost 1 base, with 16 bases spanning the gap. This CDR3 reads CASTLGPDWNTEAFF. CDR3 DNA sequence: TGTGCCAGCACCCTAGGACCCGATTGGAACACTGAAGCTTTCTTT.

The V gene is TRBV2, the J gene TRBJ1-4; D is unresolved. Looked up from germline, CDR1 is SNHLY and CDR2 is FYNNEI. V was cut by 5 bases and J by 2 bases, with 9 bases left in between. The CDR3 is made up of 14 amino acids. CDR3 region: CASSQTYTNEKLFF. Here the CDR3 DNA reads TGTGCCAGCAGTCAAACGTACACTAATGAAAAACTGTTTTTT.

This clonotype turned up a few times. J is TRBJ2-2 and V is TRBV7-2, with unresolved D. V was clipped by 2 bases and J by 7 bases, with 5 bases between them. Germline values: CDR1 SGHTA, CDR2 FQGNSA. There are 12 residues in the CDR3. The CDR3 nucleotides are TGTGCCAGCAGCTTATTGGTCGGGGAGCTGTTTTTT. Residues: CASSLLVGELFF.

This clonotype was detected only a few times. This chain links TRBV6-2 or TRBV6-3 with TRBJ2-5; 10 bases agree with TRBD1. In germline, CDR1 is MNHEY, CDR2 SVGEGT. V dropped 5 bases and J dropped 5; count of bases not matched to a gene: 11. This CDR3 is built from 16 residues. The CDR3 loop reads CASSTPRQGAWETQYF. In DNA form, the CDR3 reads TGTGCCAGCAGTACCCCCCGACAGGGGGCATGGGAGACCCAGTACTTC.

This clonotype was seen a few times. This chain joins TRBV29-1 and TRBJ2-5; 10 bases fit TRBD2. Germline CDR1 SQVTM, CDR2 ANQGSEA. V lost 4 bases to trimming and J lost 5 bases; unmatched junction nucleotides: 1. This CDR3 has 12 amino acids. The CDR3 DNA is TGCAGCGTTGCGACTAGCGGGGAGACCCAGTACTTC. Amino acids: CSVATSGETQYF.

The table lists this clonotype with a few counts. This chain uses TRBV30 with TRBJ2-4; D gene unclear. V was cut by 0 bases and J by 0 bases, with 6 bases left in between. CDR3 length: 14 residues. Per the germline V gene, CDR1 is GTSNPN and CDR2 is SVGIG (reference sequence). CDR3: CAWSVNLAKNIQYF. The CDR3 coding sequence is TGTGCCTGGAGTGTAAACTTAGCCAAAAACATTCAGTACTTC.

In this sample, this clonotype turned up many times. The junction does not match germline at one end; this may be a read error. The CDR3 spells CASSLAGALYEQYF. The CDR3 DNA reads as TGTGCCAGTTCACTAGCGGGGGCCCTCTACGAGCAGTACTTC. J is TRBJ2-7 and V is TRBV18; the match to TRBD2 covers 11 bases. Germline CDR1 reads KGHSH; CDR2 reads LQKENI. The CDR3 consists of 14 residues. Combining the CDR3 with reference TRBV18 and TRBJ2-7 gives the whole variable domain NAGVMQNPRHLVRRRGQEARLRCSPMKGHSHVYWYRQLPEEGLKFMVYLQKENIIDESGMPKERFSAEFPKEGPSILRIQQVVRGDSAAYFCASSLAGALYEQYFGPGTRLTVT.

The chain combines TRBV7-9 with TRBJ2-7; D gene unclear. Deletions cut 2 bases from V and 2 bases from J, with 10 bases between. The CDR3 covers 14 residues. In germline, CDR1 is SEHNR, CDR2 FQNEAQ (reference sequence). CDR3 nucleotide sequence: TGTGCCAGCAGCTTATCGGCCTCAACCTACGAGCAGTACTTC. Residues: CASSLSASTYEQYF.

This clonotype was seen at least ten times. V and J are TRBV4-3 and TRBJ2-1; D is unresolved. Germline V gives CDR1 LGHNA, CDR2 YSLEER. The germline V and J ends were trimmed by 4 bases and 5 bases, with 15 bases remaining between them. This CDR3 is 15 amino acids long. The CDR3 sequence: CASSLTPEGNNEQFF. CDR3 DNA sequence: TGCGCCAGCAGCCTAACCCCGGAAGGGAACAATGAGCAGTTCTTC.

This clonotype has ten or more counts. This sequence joins TRBV4-3 and TRBJ2-1; TRBD1 matches 8 bases. The germline gives CDR1 LGHNA, CDR2 YSLEER. V gave up 1 base and J gave up 6 bases; unmatched junction bases: 5. The CDR3 contains 15 residues. This CDR3 reads CASSQVYDRGNEQFF. CDR3 bases: TGCGCCAGCAGCCAAGTTTATGACAGGGGCAATGAGCAGTTCTTC.

This clonotype was seen a handful of times. The rearrangement links TRBV25-1 to TRBJ2-1; TRBD2 agrees at 8 bases. Trimming removed 4 bases from V and 4 bases from J; junction bases left unmatched: 9. Germline CDR1 is MGHDK and CDR2 is SYGVNS. This CDR3 has 16 amino acids. The CDR3 sequence is CASSVTSGGLYNEQFF. In nucleotides, the CDR3 is TGTGCCAGCAGTGTAACCTCGGGGGGGTTATACAATGAGCAGTTCTTC.

This chain joins TRBV6-2 or TRBV6-3 and TRBJ1-1; D possibly corresponds to TRBD1 (5 bases). There are 13 residues in the CDR3. From germline, CDR1 is MNHEY and CDR2 SVGEGT. Trimming removed 2 bases from V and 10 bases from J, with 14 bases in between. The chain's CDR3 is CASSYNQGEAAFF. The CDR3 DNA follows: TGTGCCAGCAGTTACAATCAGGGCGAGGCAGCTTTCTTT.

On this clonotype itself: The junction departs from germline at one end; a sequencing error may be responsible. The J gene is TRBJ2-1, the V gene TRBV20-1; 8 positions agree with TRBD2. This CDR3 comprises 16 residues. CDR1 DFQATT and CDR2 SNEGSKA come from the germline V gene (reference sequence). The CDR3 sequence is CCARDFTGGSYNEQFF. The CDR3 DNA is TGCTGTGCTAGAGATTTTACGGGGGGGTCATACAATGAGCAGTTCTTC.